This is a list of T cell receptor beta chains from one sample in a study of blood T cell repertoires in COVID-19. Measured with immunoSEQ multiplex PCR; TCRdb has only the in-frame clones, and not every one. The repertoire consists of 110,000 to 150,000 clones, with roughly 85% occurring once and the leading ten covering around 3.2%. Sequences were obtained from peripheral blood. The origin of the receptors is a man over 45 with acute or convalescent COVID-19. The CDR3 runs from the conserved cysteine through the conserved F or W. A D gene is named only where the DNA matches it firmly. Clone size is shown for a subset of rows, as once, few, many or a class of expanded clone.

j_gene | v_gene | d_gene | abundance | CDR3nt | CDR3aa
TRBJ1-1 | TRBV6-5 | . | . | TGTGCCAGCGGGGCCCTGGCAGCTTTCTTT | CASGALAAFF
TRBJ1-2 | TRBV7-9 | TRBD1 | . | TGTGCCAGCAGCTTAGGACAGGGACGAGGCTACACCTTC | CASSLGQGRGYTF
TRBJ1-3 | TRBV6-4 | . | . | TGTGCCAGCCCTTGTGGACAGCGTAGCTCTGGAAACACCATATATTTT | CASPCGQRSSGNTIYF
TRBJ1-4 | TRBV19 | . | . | TGTGCCAGTAGTATGGGGTCGCGGGGTGAAAAACTGTTTTTT | CASSMGSRGEKLFF
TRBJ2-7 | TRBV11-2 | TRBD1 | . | TGTGCCAGCAGCTCACAGGGGGCGGGCTACGAGCAGTACTTC | CASSSQGAGYEQYF
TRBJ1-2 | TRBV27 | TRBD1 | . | TGTGCCAGCAGTTCGAGACAGGGTATCGGCTACACCTTC | CASSSRQGIGYTF
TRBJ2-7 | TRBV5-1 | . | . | TGCGCCAGCAGCACGGAGACCCGTAGCGAGCAGTACTTC | CASSTETRSEQYF
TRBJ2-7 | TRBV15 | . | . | TGTGCCACCAGCCATTCGACAGGAGCCTACGAGCAGTACTTC | CATSHSTGAYEQYF
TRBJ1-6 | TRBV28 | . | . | TGTGCCAGCAGTTTTCGGGGGGGCGCTGGCTCACCCCTCCACTTT | CASSFRGGAGSPLHF
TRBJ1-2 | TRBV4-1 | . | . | TGCGCCAGCAGCCAAGACCCCACAGGTTACTATGGCTACACCTTC | CASSQDPTGYYGYTF
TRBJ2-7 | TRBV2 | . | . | TGTGCCAGCAGCGGAACAGGACCGGCCCCCTACGAGCAGTACTTC | CASSGTGPAPYEQYF
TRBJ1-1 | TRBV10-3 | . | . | TGTGCCATCAGTGAGGAGGAGAGCACTGAAGCTTTCTTT | CAISEEESTEAFF
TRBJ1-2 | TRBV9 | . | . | TGTGCCAGCAGCTCATATGGGGAGGACTATGGCTACACCTTC | CASSSYGEDYGYTF
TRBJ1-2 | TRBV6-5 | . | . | TGTGCCAGCAGTTCCTTTGCGAATGGCTACACCTTC | CASSSFANGYTF
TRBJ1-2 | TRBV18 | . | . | TGTGCCAGCTCACCACCACACTCGGGGGGCTACACCTTC | CASSPPHSGGYTF
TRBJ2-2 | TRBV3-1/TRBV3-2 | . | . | TGTGCCAGCAGCCCCCGGACAGCAAACACCGGGGAGCTGTTTTTT | CASSPRTANTGELFF
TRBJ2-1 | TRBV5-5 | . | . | TGTGCCAGCAGCTTGTCGCGGGGATACAATGAGCAGTTCTTC | CASSLSRGYNEQFF
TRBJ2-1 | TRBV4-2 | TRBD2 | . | TGTGCCAGCAGCCAAGGGACTAGCGGGATAAACAATGAGCAGTTCTTC | CASSQGTSGINNEQFF
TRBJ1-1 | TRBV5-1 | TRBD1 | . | TGCGCCAGCAGCTTGATTCCACAGGGGACGATGGTGAACACTGAAGCTTTCTTT | CASSLIPQGTMVNTEAFF
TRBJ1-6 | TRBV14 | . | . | TGTGCCAGCAGCCATCCGCAGGGCAATTCACCCCTCCACTTT | CASSHPQGNSPLHF
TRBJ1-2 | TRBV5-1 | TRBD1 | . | TGCGCCAGCAGCTTTGGGACGCAGGGGGCGGGCTACACCTTC | CASSFGTQGAGYTF
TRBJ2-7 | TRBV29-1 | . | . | TGCAGCGTTACCATACGGGAACCTCAAGAGCAGTACTTC | CSVTIREPQEQYF
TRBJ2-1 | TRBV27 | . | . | TGTGCCAGCAGTTTAAAGGGGTGGAATGAGCAGTTCTTC | CASSLKGWNEQFF
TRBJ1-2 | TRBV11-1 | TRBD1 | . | TGTGCCAGCAGCCAGGGACAGGCCTATGGCTACACCTTC | CASSQGQAYGYTF
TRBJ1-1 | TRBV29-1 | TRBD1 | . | TGCAGCGTCCAGGACCAGACAGGGGGCCGGCGGGCTTTCTTT | CSVQDQTGGRRAFF
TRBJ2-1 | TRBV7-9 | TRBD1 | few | TGTGCCAGCAGCCTAGGGGCCGGGACAGGGGCCCCTCTCTACAATGAGCAGTTCTTC | CASSLGAGTGAPLYNEQFF
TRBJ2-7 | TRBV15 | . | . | TGTGCCACCAGCAGAGATGAGATTCCTGGCTACGAGCAGTACTTC | CATSRDEIPGYEQYF
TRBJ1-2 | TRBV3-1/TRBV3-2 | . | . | TGTGCCAGCAGCCAAGAGCAGGGACTTATTGGCTACACCTTC | CASSQEQGLIGYTF
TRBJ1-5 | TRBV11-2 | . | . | TGTGCCAGCAGCTTCAGGGTGTCTCAGCCCCAGCATTTT | CASSFRVSQPQHF
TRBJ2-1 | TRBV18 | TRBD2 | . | TGTGCCAGCTCACCAACTAGCGGGAGTGTCTACAATGAGCAGTTCTTC | CASSPTSGSVYNEQFF
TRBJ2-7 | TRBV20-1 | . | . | TGCAGTGCTAGAGTTATCTACGAGCAGTACTTC | CSARVIYEQYF
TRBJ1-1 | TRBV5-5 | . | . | TGTGCCAGCAGCTTGGAGGGGGGGTATTTTAACACTGAAGCTTTCTTT | CASSLEGGYFNTEAFF
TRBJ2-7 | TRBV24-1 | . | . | TGTGCCACCCAAGGGTTAGGGGACGAGCAGTACTTC | CATQGLGDEQYF
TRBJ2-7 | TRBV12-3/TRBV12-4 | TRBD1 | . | TGTGCCAGCAGACCCGGGACAGACTACGAGCAGTACTTC | CASRPGTDYEQYF
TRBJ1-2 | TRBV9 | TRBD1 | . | TGTGCCAGCAGCGTAGCGGACAGGGTTAACTATGGCTACACCTTC | CASSVADRVNYGYTF
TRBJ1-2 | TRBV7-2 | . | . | TGTGCCAGCAGCCGGTTCTATGGCTACACCTTC | CASSRFYGYTF
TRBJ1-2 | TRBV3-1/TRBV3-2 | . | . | TGTGCCAGCAGCCAGTATTCTAACTATGGCTACACCTTC | CASSQYSNYGYTF
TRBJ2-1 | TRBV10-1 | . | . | TGCGCCAGCAGTAGTAGGGGAAAGTCCTACAATGAGCAGTTCTTC | CASSSRGKSYNEQFF
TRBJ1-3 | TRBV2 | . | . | TGTGCCAGCAGTGCCCAACAGGTGAACTCTGGAAACACCATATATTTT | CASSAQQVNSGNTIYF
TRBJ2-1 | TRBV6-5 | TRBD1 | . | TGTGCCAGCAGTTACTCTTCTGGTAGACAGGGGAATGAGCAGTTCTTC | CASSYSSGRQGNEQFF
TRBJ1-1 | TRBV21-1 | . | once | TGTGCCAGCAGGAGGCGAGGGTGGGACACTGAAGCTTTCTTT | CASRRRGWDTEAFF